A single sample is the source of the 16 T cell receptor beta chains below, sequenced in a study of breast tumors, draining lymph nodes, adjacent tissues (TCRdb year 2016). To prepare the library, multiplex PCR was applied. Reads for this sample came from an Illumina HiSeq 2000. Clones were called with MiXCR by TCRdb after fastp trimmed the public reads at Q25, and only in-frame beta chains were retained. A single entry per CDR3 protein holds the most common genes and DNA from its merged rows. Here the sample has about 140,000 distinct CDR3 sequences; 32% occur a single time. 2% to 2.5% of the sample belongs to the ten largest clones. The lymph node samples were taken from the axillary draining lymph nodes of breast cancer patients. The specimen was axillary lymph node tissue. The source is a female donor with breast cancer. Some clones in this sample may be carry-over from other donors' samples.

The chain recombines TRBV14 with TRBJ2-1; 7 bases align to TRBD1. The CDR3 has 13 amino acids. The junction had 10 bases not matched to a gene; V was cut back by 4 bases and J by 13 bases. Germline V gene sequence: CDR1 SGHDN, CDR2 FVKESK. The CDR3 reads CASSPQGVDGQFF. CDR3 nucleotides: TGTGCCAGCAGCCCCCAGGGGGTCGATGGACAGTTCTTC. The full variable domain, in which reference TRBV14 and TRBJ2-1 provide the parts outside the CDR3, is EAGVTQFPSHSVIEKGQTVTLRCDPISGHDNLYWYRRVMGKEIKFLLHFVKESKQDESGMPNNRFLAERTGGTYSTLKVQPAELEDSGVYFCASSPQGVDGQFFGPGTRLTVL.

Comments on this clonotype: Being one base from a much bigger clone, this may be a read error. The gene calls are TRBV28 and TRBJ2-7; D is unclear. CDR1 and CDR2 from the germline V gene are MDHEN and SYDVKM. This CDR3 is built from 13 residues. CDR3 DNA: TGTACCAGCAGTTTAGTAGGGATATACGAGCAGTACTTC. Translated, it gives CTSSLVGIYEQYF.

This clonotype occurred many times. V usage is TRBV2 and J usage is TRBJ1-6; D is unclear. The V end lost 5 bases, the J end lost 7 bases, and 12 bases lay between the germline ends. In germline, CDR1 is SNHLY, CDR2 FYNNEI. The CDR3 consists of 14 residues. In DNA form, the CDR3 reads TGTGCCAGCAGTCGGGAGAACATCAATTCACCCCTCCACTTT. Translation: CASSRENINSPLHF.

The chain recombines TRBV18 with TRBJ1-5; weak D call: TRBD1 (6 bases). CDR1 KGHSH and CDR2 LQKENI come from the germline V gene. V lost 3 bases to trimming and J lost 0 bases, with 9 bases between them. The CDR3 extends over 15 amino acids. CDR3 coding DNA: TGTGCCAGCTCACCCGGGACAAATAGCAATCAGCCCCAGCATTTT. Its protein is CASSPGTNSNQPQHF.

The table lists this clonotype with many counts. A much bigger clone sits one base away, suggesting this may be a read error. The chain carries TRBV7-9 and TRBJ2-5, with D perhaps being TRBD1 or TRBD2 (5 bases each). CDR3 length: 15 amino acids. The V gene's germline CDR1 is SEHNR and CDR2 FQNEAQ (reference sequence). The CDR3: CASSLWGTEEETQHF. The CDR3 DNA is TGTGCCAGCAGCTTATGGGGGACGGAGGAAGAGACCCAGCACTTC.

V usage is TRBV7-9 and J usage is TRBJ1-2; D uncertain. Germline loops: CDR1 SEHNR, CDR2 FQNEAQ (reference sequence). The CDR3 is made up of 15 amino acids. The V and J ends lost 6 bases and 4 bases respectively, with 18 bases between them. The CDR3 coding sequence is TGTGCCAGCAGTCCCAGCTGGTTCGGTATCTATGGCTACACCTTC. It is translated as CASSPSWFGIYGYTF. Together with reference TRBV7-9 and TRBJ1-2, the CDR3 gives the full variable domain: DTGVSQNPRHKITKRGQNVTFRCDPISEHNRLYWYRQTLGQGPEFLTYFQNEAQLEKSRLLSDRFSAERPKGSFSTLEIQRTEQGDSAMYLCASSPSWFGIYGYTFGSGTRLTVV.

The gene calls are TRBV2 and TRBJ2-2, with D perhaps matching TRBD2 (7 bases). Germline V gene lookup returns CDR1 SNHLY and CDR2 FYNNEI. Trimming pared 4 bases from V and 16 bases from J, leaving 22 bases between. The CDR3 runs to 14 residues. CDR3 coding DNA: TGTGCCAGCAGTGCGACAGCGAACACCGGGGGGCCGTTTTTT. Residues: CASSATANTGGPFF.

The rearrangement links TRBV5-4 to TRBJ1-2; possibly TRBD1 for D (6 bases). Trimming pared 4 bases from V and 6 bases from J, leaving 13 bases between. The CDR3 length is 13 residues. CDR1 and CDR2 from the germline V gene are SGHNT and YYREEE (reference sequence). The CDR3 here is CASSAGQRDGYTF. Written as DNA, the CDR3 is TGTGCCAGCAGCGCGGGACAACGGGATGGCTACACCTTC. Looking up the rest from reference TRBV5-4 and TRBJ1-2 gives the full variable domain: ETGVTQSPTHLIKTRGQQVTLRCSSQSGHNTVSWYQQALGQGPQFIFQYYREEENGRGNFPPRFSGLQFPNYSSELNVNALELDDSALYLCASSAGQRDGYTFGSGTRLTVV.

The CDR3 loop is CASRRGGPKSYEQYV. The DNA for the CDR3 is TGTGCCAGTAGACGGGGGGGCCCGAAGTCCTACGAGCAGTACGTC. The chain combines TRBV19 with TRBJ2-7; 8 bases are shared with TRBD2. Germline CDR1 LNHDA, CDR2 SQIVND (reference sequence). Trimming cost V 6 bases and J 1 base; bases outside gene matches: 8. The CDR3 is 15 residues long.

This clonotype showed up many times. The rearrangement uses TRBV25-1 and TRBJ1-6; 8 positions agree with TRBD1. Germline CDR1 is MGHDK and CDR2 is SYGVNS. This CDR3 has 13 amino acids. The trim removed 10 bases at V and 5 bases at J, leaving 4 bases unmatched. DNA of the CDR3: TGTGCCACCGCAGGGGGCCATAATTCACCCCTCCACTTT. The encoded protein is CATAGGHNSPLHF.

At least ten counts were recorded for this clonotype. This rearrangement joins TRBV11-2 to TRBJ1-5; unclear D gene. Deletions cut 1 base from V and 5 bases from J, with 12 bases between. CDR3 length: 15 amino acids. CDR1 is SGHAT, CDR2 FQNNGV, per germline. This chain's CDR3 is CASSLGGGIHQPQHF. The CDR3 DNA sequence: TGTGCCAGCAGCTTAGGAGGAGGGATCCATCAGCCCCAGCATTTT.

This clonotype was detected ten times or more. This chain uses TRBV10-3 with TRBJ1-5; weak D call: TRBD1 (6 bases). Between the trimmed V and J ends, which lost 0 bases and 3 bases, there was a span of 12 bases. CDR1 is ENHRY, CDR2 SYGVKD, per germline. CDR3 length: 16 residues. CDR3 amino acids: CAISESNRDDNQPQHF. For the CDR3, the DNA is TGTGCCATCAGTGAGTCGAACAGGGATGACAATCAGCCCCAGCATTTT.

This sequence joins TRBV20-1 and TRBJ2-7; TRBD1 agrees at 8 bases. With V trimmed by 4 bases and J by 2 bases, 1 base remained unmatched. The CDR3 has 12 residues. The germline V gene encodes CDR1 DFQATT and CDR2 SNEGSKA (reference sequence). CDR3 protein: CSAKTGAYEQYF. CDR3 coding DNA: TGCAGTGCTAAGACAGGGGCCTACGAGCAGTACTTC.

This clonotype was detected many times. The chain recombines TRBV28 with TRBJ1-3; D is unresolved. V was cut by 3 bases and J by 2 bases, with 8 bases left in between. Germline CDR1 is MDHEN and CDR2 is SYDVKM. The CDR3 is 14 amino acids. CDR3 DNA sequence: TGTGCCAGCAGTTTCCGGCAAACTGGAAACACCATATATTTT. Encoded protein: CASSFRQTGNTIYF.

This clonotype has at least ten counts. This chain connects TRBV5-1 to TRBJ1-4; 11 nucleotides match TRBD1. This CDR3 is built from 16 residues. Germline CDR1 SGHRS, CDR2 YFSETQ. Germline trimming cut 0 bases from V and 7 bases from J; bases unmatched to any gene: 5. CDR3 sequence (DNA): TGCGCCAGCAGCTTGGCCGCTGGGACAGGGGGTGAAAAACTGTTTTTT. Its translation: CASSLAAGTGGEKLFF.

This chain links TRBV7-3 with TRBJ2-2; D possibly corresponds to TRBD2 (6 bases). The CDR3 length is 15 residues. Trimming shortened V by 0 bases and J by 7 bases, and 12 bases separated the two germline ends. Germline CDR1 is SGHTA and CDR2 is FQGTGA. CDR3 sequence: CASSLTSVAVGELFF. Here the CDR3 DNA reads TGTGCCAGCAGCTTAACATCAGTAGCGGTCGGGGAGCTGTTTTTT. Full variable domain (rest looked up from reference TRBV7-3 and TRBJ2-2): GAGVSQTPSNKVTEKGKYVELRCDPISGHTALYWYRQSLGQGPEFLIYFQGTGAADDSGLPNDRFFAVRPEGSVSTLKIQRTERGDSAVYLCASSLTSVAVGELFFGEGSRLTVL.